Sequencing of this TCR beta chain was carried out in a study of cytomegalovirus exposure and HLA in healthy donors (dated by TCRdb to about 2017). About the study as a whole: According to an earlier analysis of several hundred of the donors, some 180 million T cells yielded 90 million to 140 million unique TCR beta sequences and 276 Gb of sequence data. An early release covering roughly 600 HLA-typed donors comprised approximately 300 gigabases of sequencing data and approximately 85 million unique TCR sequences. Of the roughly 400 genotyped donors, around 81% fell in the genetic ancestry cluster associated with self-reported Caucasian donors. The study aimed to test whether cataloging public T cell receptors could reveal signatures of past pathogen exposure. The study profiled the T cell repertoires of about 640 subjects by immunosequencing and related them to cytomegalovirus serostatus. Along with the roughly 700-subject first cohort, a separate validation cohort of over a hundred different subjects was used. The study combined high-throughput TCR immunosequencing, statistical association of individual TCRs with disease status, and machine learning to predict cytomegalovirus infection status. A later analysis re-examined previously published TCR beta repertoires from several hundred donors and added high-resolution HLA genotyping to investigate patterns of TCR occurrence. Rather than using new phenotypic data, the later analysis identified candidate immune exposures from TCR beta sequences and from how often those sequences occurred across donors. An earlier analysis of 587 of the donors used high-throughput TCR beta sequencing to judge whether each TCR beta V gene segment behaved as functional or pseudogenic. Donor age, sex, ethnicity and CMV serostatus were compiled together with the repertoire data. A later genetic analysis took genome-wide SNP genotypes for about 60% of the roughly 670 donors and used that subset as a discovery cohort. Every discovery cohort repertoire had been produced on one sequencing platform. Both class I and class II loci were covered by HLA typing, at four-digit resolution. The number of typed donors differed by locus: about 620-640 for A, B, C, DRB1 and DQB1; 522 for DQA1; 600 to 610 for DPA1; and about 450 for DPB1. Roughly 5 DR-DQ haplotypes were treated as single units for association and clustering because of strong linkage in the cohort. Among roughly 400 genotyped donors of the cohort, an average of roughly 230,000 unique TCR beta nucleotide sequences was sequenced per donor, of which approximately 19% were non-productive. What the work shows at the level of the full study, not this receptor alone: For the cohort, immune exposure information was limited to CMV serostatus. The study listed 164 TCR beta chains as associated with cytomegalovirus. Because counts were too low, seventeen rarely observed V segments, including chromosome 9 orphons, were excluded from the earlier analysis of under 650 of the donors. Correlated functional status among segregating V segments might reflect linkage disequilibrium, but an unknown experimental factor could not be ruled out. A further reported finding was that TCR beta sequences accurately predicted the HLA-A and HLA-B alleles for most subjects in the first cohort. A cluster of highly shared sequence variants was judged likely to represent a technical artifact of the sequencing pipeline. According to a later analysis, most CMV-associated TCR beta chains appeared to be HLA-restricted, and the HLA associations seemed to be driven largely by CMV exposure. According to a later analysis, TCR association rates differed among HLA loci, with DRB1 alleles showing the most associated TCRs and HLA-C alleles showing the fewest. When HLA alleles, especially DR and DQ, strongly co-occurred, TCR associations were difficult to assign to individual alleles. Across donors, most TCR sequences were observed very rarely, whereas some public TCRs were present in many individuals. Presence/absence analyses assumed roughly uniform sequencing depth across donors, an assumption that may not hold. At a false discovery rate of 0.05, a later analysis linked roughly 17,000 TCR beta sequences to specific HLA alleles. A later analysis reported that several top co-occurrence clusters appeared linked to parvovirus B19, influenza, CMV and Epstein-Barr virus. The authors suggested that the approach could potentially be generalized to other disease states and immunological phenotypes. Cytomegalovirus status was reported to be diagnosed by the classifier with high specificity and sensitivity in both the original and validation cohorts. Broadly in line with IMGT annotations, most TCR beta V segments showed up in productive rearrangements about 90% or about 30% of the time in an earlier analysis of around 550 of the donors. According to a later genetic analysis, donors in an Asian-associated ancestry cluster had fewer N-insertions in productive TCRs than the approximately 630-donor mean. The 87-base-pair reads could not distinguish some IMGT-functional V segments, including TRBV6-2 and TRBV6-3, so those segments were excluded. Because some donors lacked HLA typing at each locus, the association tests relied only on the typed subset. A few of the identified cytomegalovirus-associated TCR beta chains were confirmed in vitro to be specific for cytomegalovirus antigens. Only TCR beta chains were sequenced in this cohort, and the absence of alpha or paired-chain data limited detectable features. In a later analysis, HLA-associated TCR beta chains were found to be more clonally expanded and to have lower generation probabilities than equally common non-associated chains. An association between a missense DCLRE1C variant and V-gene and J-gene trimming of TCR beta chains was found in a later genetic analysis and replicated in an independent cohort.

Receptor libraries were prepared by the immunoSEQ multiplex PCR assay. The multiplex PCR relied on a mix of 60 forward primers for TCR Vbeta segments and 13 reverse primers for TCR Jbeta segments. Amplification of the CDR3 region of rearranged TCR beta genes was performed with a multiplex PCR assay on genomic DNA. The Illumina HiSeq System was used to sequence the amplified TCR beta libraries as 87-base-pair reads. The study's own analysis went as follows. A later analysis tallied roughly 80 million unique TCR beta chains across the 666 repertoires, and about 10 million of those chains were shared by two or more donors. A nearest-neighbor algorithm error-corrected the raw reads and collapsed the reads into unique sequences, merging closely related sequences to remove PCR and sequencing errors. CDR3 sequences were aligned to IMGT reference sequences to assign V, D and J gene segments. For a sequence to be retained, a match of at least six nucleotides was required to both a V gene segment and a J gene segment. A rearrangement counted as productive if the CDR3 had no stop codons and remained in frame with V and J, and every other rearrangement counted as non-productive. CDR3 was defined by IMGT convention, running from the second conserved V-encoded cysteine to the conserved J-encoded phenylalanine. In an earlier analysis of some 550 of the donors, sequences lacking an unambiguous match to a single V gene segment were excluded. An earlier analysis of several hundred of the donors classified V segments as functional when productive rearrangements were above 56.7% and as segregating when the standard deviation between donors was above 5%. To diagnose cytomegalovirus status from the catalog of TCR beta chain sequences, a statistical classification framework was built. V and J gene assignment, in a later analysis, came from comparing TCR nucleotide sequences with IMGT/GENE-DB human TR gene sequences. The TCRdist pipeline was used in a later analysis to assign CDR3 sequences and most-parsimonious VDJ recombination scenarios. In a later analysis, each TCR beta chain was defined by its CDR3 amino acid sequence together with its V-gene family, and reads lacking a unique V-gene family were excluded. As a way to deal with suspected cross-contamination and a sequencing artifact, a later analysis dropped 500 to 700 nucleotide sequences that were highly shared and had low generation probability. In a later analysis, a clonal expansion index was calculated for each public chain from normalized within-repertoire ranks of inferred template counts. Generation probabilities in a later analysis came from a VDJ recombination model fitted to out-of-frame rearrangements, and those results were checked against IGoR. Hypergeometric tests were used in a later analysis to score TCR-TCR, TCR-HLA and TCR-CMV co-occurrence, with a repertoire-size bias correction applied to the TCR pairs. False discovery rates were estimated in a later analysis by permuting HLA or CMV assignments 20 times. In a later analysis, co-occurring TCRs were grouped with DBSCAN, and TCRdist sequence similarity was added when clustering was performed within HLA-allele-positive subsets. For co-occurrence clustering, repertoires with fewer than 30,000 or more than 120,000 public chains were excluded, along with five repertoires with anomalous nucleotide sharing. The table comes from immuneACCESS by way of TCRdb, which keeps in-frame sequences with V and J called. Part of the clones is missing from these tables; in studies checked, under half for an unresolved V gene and the rest for unknown reasons. The V and J calls and clone size are taken from that table; D and trimming were inferred from the DNA. Counted in this sample were 100,000 or so clones; approximately 76% of them appeared once. 4.1% of the sample is in the top ten clones.

In total, just over 650 healthy bone marrow donors made up the cohort. At the time of sampling, all cohort members were nominally healthy, though unrecorded immune exposures were likely present. The donor was CMV seronegative and was included in the group of around 320 seronegative cohort members. Every donor gave a peripheral blood sample, and the peripheral blood mononuclear cells from that sample were used for TCR beta sequencing. Genomic DNA extraction from the blood cell samples was performed with the Qiagen DNeasy Blood Extraction Kit. With regard to this clone: Its antigen specificity is not known. Within one base of it there is no much larger clone, and no base qualities were kept.

CDR1 SGHDT and CDR2 YYEEEE are derived from the germline V gene. Counted from cysteine to phenylalanine, this CDR3 has 13 amino acids. Only the CDR3 DNA stays, 39 bases, in frame from base 1. V lost 4 bases and J lost 3 bases, and the count of bases not matched to a germline gene is 3. The V and J genes are TRBV5-6 and TRBJ1-2; 7 bases in between match TRBD1. The sequence derives from a man between 40 and 49 years old in good health and CMV-seronegative. Sequencing was carried out using PBMCs. The DNA sequence is as follows: TGTGCCAGCAGCCCGGACAGGTACTATGGCTACACCTTC. Translated, this gives CASSPDRYYGYTF.